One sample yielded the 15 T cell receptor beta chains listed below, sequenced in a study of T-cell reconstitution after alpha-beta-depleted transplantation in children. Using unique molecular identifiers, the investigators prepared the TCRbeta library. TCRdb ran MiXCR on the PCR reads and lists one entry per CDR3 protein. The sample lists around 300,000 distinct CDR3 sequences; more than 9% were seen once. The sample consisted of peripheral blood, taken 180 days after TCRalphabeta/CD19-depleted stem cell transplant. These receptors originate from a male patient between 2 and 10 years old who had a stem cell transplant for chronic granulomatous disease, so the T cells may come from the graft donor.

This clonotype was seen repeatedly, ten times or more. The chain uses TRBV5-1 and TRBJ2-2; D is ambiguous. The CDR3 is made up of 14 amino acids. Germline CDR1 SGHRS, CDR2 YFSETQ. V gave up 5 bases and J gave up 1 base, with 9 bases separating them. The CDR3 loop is CASRPLGNTGELFF. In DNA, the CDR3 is TGCGCCAGCAGACCGTTAGGGAACACCGGGGAGCTGTTTTTT.

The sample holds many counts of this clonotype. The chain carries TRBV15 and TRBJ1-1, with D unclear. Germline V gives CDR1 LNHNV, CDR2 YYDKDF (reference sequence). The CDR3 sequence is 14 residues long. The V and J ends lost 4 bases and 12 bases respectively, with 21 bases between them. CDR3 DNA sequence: TGTGCCACCAGCACCTCTCTAGGGTCGTACAAAACTTTCTTT. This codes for CATSTSLGSYKTFF.

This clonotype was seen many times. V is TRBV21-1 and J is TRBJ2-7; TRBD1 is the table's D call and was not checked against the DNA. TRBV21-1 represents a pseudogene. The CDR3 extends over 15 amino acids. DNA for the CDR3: TGTGCCAGCAGCAATTGGGACAGGGGGTTTTACGAGCAGTACTTC. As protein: CASSNWDRGFYEQYF.

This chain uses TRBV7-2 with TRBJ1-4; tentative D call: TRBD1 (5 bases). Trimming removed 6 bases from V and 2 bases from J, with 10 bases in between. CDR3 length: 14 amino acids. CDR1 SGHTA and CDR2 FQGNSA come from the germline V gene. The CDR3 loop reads CASRPGTTNEKLFF. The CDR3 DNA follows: TGTGCCAGCAGACCCGGGACCACTAATGAAAAACTGTTTTTT.

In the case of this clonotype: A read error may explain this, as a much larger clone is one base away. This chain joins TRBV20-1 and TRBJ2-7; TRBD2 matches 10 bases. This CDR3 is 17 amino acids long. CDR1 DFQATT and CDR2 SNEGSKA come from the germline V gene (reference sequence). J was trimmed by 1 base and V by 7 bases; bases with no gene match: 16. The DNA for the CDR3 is TGCAGTGATACGGGGGTCAGCCTACTAGCGGGATCCTACGAGCAGTACTTC. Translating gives CSDTGVSLLAGSYEQYF.

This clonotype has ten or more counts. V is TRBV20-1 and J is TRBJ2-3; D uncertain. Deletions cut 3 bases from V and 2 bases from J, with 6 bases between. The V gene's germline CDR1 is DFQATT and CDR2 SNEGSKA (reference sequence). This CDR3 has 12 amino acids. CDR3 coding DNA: TGCAGTGCTAGTTTAGTCACAGATACGCAGTATTTT. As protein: CSASLVTDTQYF.

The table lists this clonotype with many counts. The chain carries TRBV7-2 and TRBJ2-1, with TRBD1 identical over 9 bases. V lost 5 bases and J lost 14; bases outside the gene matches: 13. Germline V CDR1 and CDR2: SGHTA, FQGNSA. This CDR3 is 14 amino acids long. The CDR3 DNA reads TGTGCCAGCAGCCATAGGGGGGACAGGGTGTTGGAGTTCTTC. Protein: CASSHRGDRVLEFF.

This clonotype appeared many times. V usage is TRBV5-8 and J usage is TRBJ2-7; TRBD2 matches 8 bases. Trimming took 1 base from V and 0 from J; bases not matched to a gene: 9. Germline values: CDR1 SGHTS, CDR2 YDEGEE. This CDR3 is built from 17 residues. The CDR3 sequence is CASSLYRTSGLSYEQYF. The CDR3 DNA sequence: TGTGCCAGCAGCTTGTATCGAACTAGCGGTCTCTCCTACGAGCAGTACTTC.

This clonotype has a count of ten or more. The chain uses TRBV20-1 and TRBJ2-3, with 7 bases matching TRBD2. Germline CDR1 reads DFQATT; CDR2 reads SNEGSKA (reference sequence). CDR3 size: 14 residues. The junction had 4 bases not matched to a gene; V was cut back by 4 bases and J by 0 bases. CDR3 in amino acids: CSAKAGFSTDTQYF. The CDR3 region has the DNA TGCAGTGCTAAAGCGGGATTCAGCACAGATACGCAGTATTTT.

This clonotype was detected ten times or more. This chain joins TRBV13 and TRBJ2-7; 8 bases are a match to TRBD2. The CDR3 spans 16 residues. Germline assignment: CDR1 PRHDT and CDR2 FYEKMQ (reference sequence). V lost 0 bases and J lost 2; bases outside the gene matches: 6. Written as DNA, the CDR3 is TGTGCCAGCAGCTTAGGTCTAGCGGGCCTTACCTACGAGCAGTACTTC. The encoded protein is CASSLGLAGLTYEQYF.

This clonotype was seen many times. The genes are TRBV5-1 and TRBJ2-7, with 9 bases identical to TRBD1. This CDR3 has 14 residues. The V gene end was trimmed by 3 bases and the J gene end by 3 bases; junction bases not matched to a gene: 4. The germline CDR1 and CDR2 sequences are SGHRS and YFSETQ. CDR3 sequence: CASSYRQGDYEQYF. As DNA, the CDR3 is TGCGCCAGCAGCTATCGACAGGGGGACTACGAGCAGTACTTC.

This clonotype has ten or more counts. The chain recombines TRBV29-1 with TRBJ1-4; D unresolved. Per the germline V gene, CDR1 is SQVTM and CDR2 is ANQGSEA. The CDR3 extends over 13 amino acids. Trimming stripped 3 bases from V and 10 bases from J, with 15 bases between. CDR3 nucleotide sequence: TGCAGCGTTGACCTTACAAGGTCGGGAAAACTGTTTTTT. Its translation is CSVDLTRSGKLFF.

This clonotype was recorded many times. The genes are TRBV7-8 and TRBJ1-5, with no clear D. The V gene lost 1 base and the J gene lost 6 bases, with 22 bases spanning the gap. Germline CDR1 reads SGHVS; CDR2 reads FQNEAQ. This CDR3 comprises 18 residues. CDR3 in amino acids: CASSLVSASAVGGQPQHF. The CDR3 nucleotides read TGTGCCAGCAGCTTAGTGTCGGCTTCGGCGGTGGGAGGTCAGCCCCAGCATTTT. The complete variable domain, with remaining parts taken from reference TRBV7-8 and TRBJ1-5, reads GAGVSQSPRYKVAKRGQDVALRCDPISGHVSLFWYQQALGQGPEFLTYFQNEAQLDKSGLPSDRFFAERPEGSVSTLKIQRTQQEDSAVYLCASSLVSASAVGGQPQHFGDGTRLSIL.

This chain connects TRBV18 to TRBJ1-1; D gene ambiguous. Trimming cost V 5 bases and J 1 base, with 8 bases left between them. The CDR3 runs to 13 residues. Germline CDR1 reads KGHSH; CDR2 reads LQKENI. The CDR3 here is CASSTKQNTEAFF. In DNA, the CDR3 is TGTGCCAGCTCAACAAAGCAGAACACTGAAGCTTTCTTT. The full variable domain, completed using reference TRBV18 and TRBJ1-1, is NAGVMQNPRHLVRRRGQEARLRCSPMKGHSHVYWYRQLPEEGLKFMVYLQKENIIDESGMPKERFSAEFPKEGPSILRIQQVVRGDSAAYFCASSTKQNTEAFFGQGTRLTVV.

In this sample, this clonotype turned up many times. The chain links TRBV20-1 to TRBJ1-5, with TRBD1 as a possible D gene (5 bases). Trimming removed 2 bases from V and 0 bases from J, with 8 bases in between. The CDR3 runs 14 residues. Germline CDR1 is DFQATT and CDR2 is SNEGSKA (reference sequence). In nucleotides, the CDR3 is TGCAGTGCTAGATATGGGGGTAGCAATCAGCCCCAGCATTTT. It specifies CSARYGGSNQPQHF.